This T cell receptor beta chain was found in a study of T cells in Graves' hyperthyroidism and ophthalmopathy. This clonotype was seen at least ten times. TCR beta CDR3 regions were amplified from RNA. RT-PCR in the first round (using the HTBI primer set) targeted the TCR CDR3. TCRdb processed the multiplex PCR reads anew with MiXCR; each CDR3 protein has one entry. The sample records approximately 250,000 distinct CDR3 sequences, approximately 24% being singletons. Source material: blood. The receptor was derived from a woman aged 40 to 50 with Graves' ophthalmopathy.

The CDR3 here is CASTTPGGYEQYF. The CDR3, as DNA: TGTGCCAGCACTACCCCCGGGGGCTACGAGCAGTACTTC. The chain has TRBV28 and TRBJ2-7; the D gene is possibly TRBD2 (6 bases). Germline V lookup: CDR1 MDHEN, CDR2 SYDVKM. The CDR3 contains 13 residues. The V end was cut by 7 bases, the J end by 3 bases, with 13 bases between.